The 10 T cell receptor beta chains given below trace back to one sample, sequenced in a study of blood T cell repertoires in COVID-19. Repertoires were generated with immunoSEQ multiplex PCR, while TCRdb's copy carries only in-frame clones and drops some. This table has about 130,000 clones, 75% to 90% appearing once. Input material: peripheral blood. All receptors derive from a man aged 55-75 years with COVID-19, enrolled during active disease.

This clone was recorded only once. The chain has TRBV18 and TRBJ2-1, with a possible D match to TRBD1 (8 bases). The V and J ends lost 3 bases and 9 bases respectively, with 18 bases between them. Germline values: CDR1 KGHSH, CDR2 LQKENI. The CDR3 contains 15 residues. CDR3 in DNA: TGTGCCAGCTCACCGCAACAGGGGGAGGGTGGTGAGCAGTTCTTC. Its protein is CASSPQQGEGGEQFF.

The chain joins TRBV2 to TRBJ2-3, with D hard to call. With 8 bases removed from V and 6 bases from J, the gap between germline ends came to 12 bases. Germline assignment: CDR1 SNHLY and CDR2 FYNNEI. This CDR3 contains 12 residues. The CDR3 DNA reads as TGTGCCAGCGGCCACGGCAGGGATACGCAGTATTTT. Protein sequence: CASGHGRDTQYF. Combining the CDR3 with reference TRBV2 and TRBJ2-3 gives the whole variable domain EPEVTQTPSHQVTQMGQEVILRCVPISNHLYFYWYRQILGQKVEFLVSFYNNEISEKSEIFDDQFSVERPDGSNFTLKIRSTKLEDSAMYFCASGHGRDTQYFGPGTRLTVL.

The chain employs TRBV25-1 and TRBJ2-3, with 8 positions matching TRBD2. J lost 0 bases, V lost 4 bases, and 6 bases had no gene match. CDR1 is MGHDK and CDR2 is SYGVNS in the germline V gene. This CDR3 comprises 16 residues. The DNA for the CDR3 is TGTGCCAGCAGTGTCCGGCGGGGGGCTAGCACAGATACGCAGTATTTT. Amino acids: CASSVRRGASTDTQYF.

Points on this clone: Distinct nucleotide sequences in the sample also encode this CDR3. This rearrangement joins TRBV5-1 to TRBJ2-2; 8 nucleotides match TRBD1. With V trimmed by 0 bases and J by 2 bases, 3 bases remained unmatched. There are 16 residues in the CDR3. From germline, CDR1 is SGHRS and CDR2 YFSETQ. The CDR3 nucleotides are TGCGCCAGCAGCTTGGGGCAGGGGGCTAACACCGGGGAGCTGTTTTTT. Translating gives CASSLGQGANTGELFF.

The V call is TRBV7-2, the J call TRBJ2-5; D is possibly TRBD1 (5 bases). V lost 2 bases, J lost 2 bases, and 12 bases lay in between. Germline CDR1 is SGHTA and CDR2 is FQGNSA. This CDR3 spans 15 amino acids. CDR3 nucleotide sequence: TGTGCCAGCAGCTTAAGCACAGGAACACAAGAGACCCAGTACTTC. This encodes CASSLSTGTQETQYF. Combining the CDR3 with reference TRBV7-2 and TRBJ2-5 gives the whole variable domain GAGVSQSPSNKVTEKGKDVELRCDPISGHTALYWYRQSLGQGLEFLIYFQGNSAPDKSGLPSDRFSAERTGGSVSTLTIQRTQQEDSAVYLCASSLSTGTQETQYFGPGTRLLVL.

About this clone: The sample holds other DNA sequences that translate to the same CDR3. The genes are TRBV29-1 and TRBJ1-1, with D possibly matching TRBD1 (5 bases). CDR3 length equals 13 residues. V dropped 3 bases and J dropped 0 bases, with 8 bases sitting between them. In germline, CDR1 is SQVTM, CDR2 ANQGSEA. The DNA for the CDR3 is TGCAGCGTTGAGGGACTCATGAACACTGAAGCTTTCTTT. It yields the protein CSVEGLMNTEAFF.

The V call is TRBV28, the J call TRBJ1-2; a possible D gene is TRBD1 (5 bases). Between the trimmed V and J ends, which lost 10 bases and 2 bases, there was a span of 14 bases. The CDR3 runs 13 residues. CDR1 and CDR2 from the germline V gene are MDHEN and SYDVKM. CDR3 region: CAIYRTRNYGYTF. CDR3 coding DNA: TGTGCCATCTACAGGACCAGAAACTATGGCTACACCTTC.

This clone was picked up one time. CDR3 sequence: CASSSQQGSVTEAFF. The CDR3 coding sequence is TGTGCCAGCAGCTCCCAACAGGGGTCGGTCACTGAAGCTTTCTTT. The V and J genes are TRBV11-1 and TRBJ1-1, with TRBD1 identical over 7 bases. CDR3 length: 15 residues. Germline V gene sequence: CDR1 SGHAT, CDR2 FQDESV (reference sequence). After removal of 4 bases from V and 4 bases from J, the junction contained 9 bases not matched to a gene.

V usage is TRBV30 and J usage is TRBJ1-4; possible D gene TRBD1, 6 bases. This CDR3 has 14 amino acids. The germline V gene encodes CDR1 GTSNPN and CDR2 SVGIG (reference sequence). Trimming left V 4 bases short and J 2 bases short, with 11 bases between. The CDR3: CAWTGVWTNEKLFF. CDR3 coding DNA: TGTGCCTGGACAGGGGTTTGGACTAATGAAAAACTGTTTTTT.

J is TRBJ1-6 and V is TRBV27, with TRBD1 identical over 10 bases. Germline CDR1 is MNHEY and CDR2 is SMNVEV (reference sequence). Germline trimming cut 2 bases from V and 7 bases from J; bases unmatched to any gene: 2. This CDR3 contains 15 residues. Here the CDR3 reads CASSLRQGANSPLHF. The CDR3 DNA reads TGTGCCAGCAGTTTACGACAGGGGGCCAATTCACCCCTCCACTTT.